Sequencing of this T cell receptor beta chain was carried out in a study of blood T cell repertoires in COVID-19. Study summary: T cells, B-cell-depleted T cells, or PBMCs provided the cDNA or gDNA that served as material.

The CDR3 is made up of 16 amino acids. Unmatched junction bases numbered 9, after V lost 4 bases and J lost 3 bases. Germline V CDR1 and CDR2: SGHKS, YYEKEE (reference sequence). Original methodology: Amplification with reference gene primers provided the estimates of nucleated cell counts. Only in-frame clones appear in the TCRdb table, and some are missing; sequencing was by immunoSEQ multiplex PCR. V and J calls and clone size are as listed in that table; D and trimming were resolved from the DNA. This sample carries around 340,000 clones, approximately 86% of them seen once, and the ten largest clones take roughly 6.6%.

Input material: peripheral blood. The receptor comes from a woman aged 55-70 years with COVID-19, enrolled during active disease. The chain combines TRBV5-5 with TRBJ2-2; 7 positions match TRBD1. The CDR3 is CASSGGQSFYTGELFF. The DNA for the CDR3 is TGTGCCAGCAGCGGGGGACAGTCTTTCTACACCGGGGAGCTGTTTTTT.